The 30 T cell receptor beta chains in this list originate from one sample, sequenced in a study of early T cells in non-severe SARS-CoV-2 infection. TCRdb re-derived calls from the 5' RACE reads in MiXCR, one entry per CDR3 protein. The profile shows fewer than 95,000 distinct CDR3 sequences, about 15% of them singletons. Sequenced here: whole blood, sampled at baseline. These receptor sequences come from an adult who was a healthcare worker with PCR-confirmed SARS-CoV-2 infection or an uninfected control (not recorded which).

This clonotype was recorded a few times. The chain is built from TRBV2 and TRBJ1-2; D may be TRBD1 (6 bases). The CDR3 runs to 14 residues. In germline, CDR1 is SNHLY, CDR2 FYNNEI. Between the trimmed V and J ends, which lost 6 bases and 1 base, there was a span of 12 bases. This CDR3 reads CASSVDSFNYGYTF. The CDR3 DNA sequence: TGTGCCAGCAGCGTGGACAGCTTTAACTATGGCTACACCTTC.

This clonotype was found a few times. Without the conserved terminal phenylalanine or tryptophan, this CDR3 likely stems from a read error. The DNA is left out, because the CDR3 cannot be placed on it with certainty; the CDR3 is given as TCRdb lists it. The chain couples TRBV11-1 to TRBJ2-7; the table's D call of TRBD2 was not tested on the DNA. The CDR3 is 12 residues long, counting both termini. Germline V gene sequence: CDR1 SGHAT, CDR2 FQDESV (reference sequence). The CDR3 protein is CASTLLGGGSAL.

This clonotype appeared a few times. DNA for the CDR3: TGTGCCAGCAGCCCGGGGACTAGCGCCTACAATGAGCAGTTCTTC. Residues: CASSPGTSAYNEQFF. The chain has TRBV7-2 and TRBJ2-1, with 10 nucleotides matching TRBD2. There are 15 residues in the CDR3. From germline, CDR1 is SGHTA and CDR2 FQGNSA. With V trimmed by 5 bases and J by 2 bases, 3 bases remained unmatched. Using reference TRBV7-2 and TRBJ2-1 for the parts outside the CDR3, the full variable domain is GAGVSQSPSNKVTEKGKDVELRCDPISGHTALYWYRQSLGQGLEFLIYFQGNSAPDKSGLPSDRFSAERTGGSVSTLTIQRTQQEDSAVYLCASSPGTSAYNEQFFGPGTRLTVL.

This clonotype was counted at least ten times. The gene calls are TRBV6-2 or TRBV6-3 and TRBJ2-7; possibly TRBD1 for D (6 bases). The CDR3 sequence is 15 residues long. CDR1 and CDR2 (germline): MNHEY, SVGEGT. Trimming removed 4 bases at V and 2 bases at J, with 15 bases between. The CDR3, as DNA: TGTGCCAGCAGTTTTCGACAGGTACTTACCTACGAGCAGTACTTC. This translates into CASSFRQVLTYEQYF.

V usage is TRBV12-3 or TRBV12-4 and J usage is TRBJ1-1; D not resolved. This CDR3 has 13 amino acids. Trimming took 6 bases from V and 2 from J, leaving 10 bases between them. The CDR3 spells CASSPGPNTEAFF. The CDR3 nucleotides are TGTGCCAGCAGCCCCGGCCCTAACACTGAAGCTTTCTTT.

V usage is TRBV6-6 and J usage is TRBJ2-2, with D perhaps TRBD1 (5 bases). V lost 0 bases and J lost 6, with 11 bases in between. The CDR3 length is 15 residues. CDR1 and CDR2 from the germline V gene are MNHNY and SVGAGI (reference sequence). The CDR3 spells CASSYSTWGAGELFF. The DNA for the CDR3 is TGTGCCAGCAGTTACTCGACATGGGGCGCCGGGGAGCTGTTTTTT.

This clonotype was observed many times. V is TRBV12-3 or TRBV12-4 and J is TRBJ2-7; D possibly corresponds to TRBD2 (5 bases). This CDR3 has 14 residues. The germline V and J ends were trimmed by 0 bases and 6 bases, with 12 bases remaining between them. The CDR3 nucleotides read TGTGCCAGCAGTTTAGCGAGGGTAGCCGGCGAGCAGTACTTC. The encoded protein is CASSLARVAGEQYF.

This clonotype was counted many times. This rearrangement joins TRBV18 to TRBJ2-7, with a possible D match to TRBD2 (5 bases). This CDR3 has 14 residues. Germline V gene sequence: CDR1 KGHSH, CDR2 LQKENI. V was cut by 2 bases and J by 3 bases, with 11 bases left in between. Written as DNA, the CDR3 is TGTGCCAGCTCACCAACTACAGCGGTCTACGAGCAGTACTTC. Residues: CASSPTTAVYEQYF.

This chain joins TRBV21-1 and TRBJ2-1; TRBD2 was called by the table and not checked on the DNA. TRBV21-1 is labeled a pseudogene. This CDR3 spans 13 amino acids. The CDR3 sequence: CASSKLSGDEQFF. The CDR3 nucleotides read TGTGCCAGCAGCAAGCTTAGCGGGGATGAGCAGTTCTTC.

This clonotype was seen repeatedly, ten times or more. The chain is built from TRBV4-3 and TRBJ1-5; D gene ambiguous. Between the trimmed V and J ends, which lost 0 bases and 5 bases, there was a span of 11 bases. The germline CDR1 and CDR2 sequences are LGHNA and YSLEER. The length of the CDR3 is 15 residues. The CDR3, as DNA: TGCGCCAGCAGCCAAGAGGGTAACTCCGATCAGCCCCAGCATTTT. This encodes CASSQEGNSDQPQHF.

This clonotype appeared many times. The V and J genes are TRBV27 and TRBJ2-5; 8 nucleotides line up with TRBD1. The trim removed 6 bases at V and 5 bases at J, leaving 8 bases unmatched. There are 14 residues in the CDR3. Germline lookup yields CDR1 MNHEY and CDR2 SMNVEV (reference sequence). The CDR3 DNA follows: TGTGCCAGCAGCGTCGACAGGGGATACGAGACCCAGTACTTC. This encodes CASSVDRGYETQYF.

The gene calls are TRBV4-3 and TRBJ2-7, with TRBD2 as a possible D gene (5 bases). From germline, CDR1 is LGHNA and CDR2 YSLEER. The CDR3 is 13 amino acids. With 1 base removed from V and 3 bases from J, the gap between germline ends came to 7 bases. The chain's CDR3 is CASSQVGGYEQYF. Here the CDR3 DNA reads TGCGCCAGCAGCCAAGTAGGAGGCTACGAGCAGTACTTC.

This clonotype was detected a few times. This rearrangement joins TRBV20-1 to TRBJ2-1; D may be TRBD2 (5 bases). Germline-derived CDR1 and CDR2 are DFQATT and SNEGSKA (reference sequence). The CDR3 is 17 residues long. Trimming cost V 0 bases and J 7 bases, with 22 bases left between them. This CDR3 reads CSARDGGVRSGGNEQFF. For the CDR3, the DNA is TGCAGTGCTAGAGATGGTGGGGTGAGAAGCGGCGGGAATGAGCAGTTCTTC.

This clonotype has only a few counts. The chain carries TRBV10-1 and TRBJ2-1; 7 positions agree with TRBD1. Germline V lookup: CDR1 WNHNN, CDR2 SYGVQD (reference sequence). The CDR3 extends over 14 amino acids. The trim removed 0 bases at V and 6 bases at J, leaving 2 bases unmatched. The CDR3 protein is CASSESHRGNEQFF. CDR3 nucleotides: TGCGCCAGCAGTGAGTCCCACAGGGGCAATGAGCAGTTCTTC.

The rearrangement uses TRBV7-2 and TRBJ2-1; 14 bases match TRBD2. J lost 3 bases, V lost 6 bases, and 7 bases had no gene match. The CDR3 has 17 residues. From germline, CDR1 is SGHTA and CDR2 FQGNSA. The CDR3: CASSSGTSGSLYNEQFF. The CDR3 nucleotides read TGTGCCAGCAGTTCTGGGACTAGCGGGAGTCTCTACAATGAGCAGTTCTTC.

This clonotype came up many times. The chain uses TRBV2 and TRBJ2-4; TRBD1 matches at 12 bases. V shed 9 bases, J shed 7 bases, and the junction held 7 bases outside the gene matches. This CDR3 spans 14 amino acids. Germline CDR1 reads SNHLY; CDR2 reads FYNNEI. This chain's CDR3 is CASGGQGARNIQYF. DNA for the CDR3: TGTGCCAGTGGGGGACAGGGGGCCCGGAACATTCAGTACTTC.

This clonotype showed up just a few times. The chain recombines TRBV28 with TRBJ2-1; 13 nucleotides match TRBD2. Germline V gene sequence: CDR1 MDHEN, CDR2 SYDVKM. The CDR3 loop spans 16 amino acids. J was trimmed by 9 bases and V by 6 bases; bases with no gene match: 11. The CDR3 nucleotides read TGTGCCAGCAGAAAGACTAGCGGGAGGTTTCAGATTGAGCAGTTCTTC. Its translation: CASRKTSGRFQIEQFF.

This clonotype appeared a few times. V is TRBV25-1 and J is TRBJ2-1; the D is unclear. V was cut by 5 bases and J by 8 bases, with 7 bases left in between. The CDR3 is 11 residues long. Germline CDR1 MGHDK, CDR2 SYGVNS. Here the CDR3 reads CASSNSYEQFF. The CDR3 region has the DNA TGTGCCAGCAGTAACAGCTATGAGCAGTTCTTC.

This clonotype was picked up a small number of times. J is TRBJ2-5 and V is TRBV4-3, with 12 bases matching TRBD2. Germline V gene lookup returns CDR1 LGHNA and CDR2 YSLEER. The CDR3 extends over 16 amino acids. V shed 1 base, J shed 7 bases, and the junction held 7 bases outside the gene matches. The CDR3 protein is CASSQGTSGVLGTQYF. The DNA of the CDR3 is TGCGCCAGCAGCCAAGGGACTAGCGGGGTCTTGGGGACCCAGTACTTC.

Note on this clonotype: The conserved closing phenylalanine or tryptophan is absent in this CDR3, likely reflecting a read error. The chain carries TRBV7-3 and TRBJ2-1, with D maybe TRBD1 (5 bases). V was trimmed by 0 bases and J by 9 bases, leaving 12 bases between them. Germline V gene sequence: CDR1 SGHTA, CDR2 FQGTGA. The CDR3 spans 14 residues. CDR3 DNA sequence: TGTGCCAGCAGCTTAACTAGGGGAAAGAGTGAGCAGTTCTCC. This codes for CASSLTRGKSEQFS.

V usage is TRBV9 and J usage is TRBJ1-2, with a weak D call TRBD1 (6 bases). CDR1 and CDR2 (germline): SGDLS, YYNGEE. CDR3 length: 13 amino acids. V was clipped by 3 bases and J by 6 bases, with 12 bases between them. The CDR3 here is CASSAGVLDGYTF. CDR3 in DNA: TGTGCCAGCAGCGCAGGGGTTCTTGATGGCTACACCTTC.

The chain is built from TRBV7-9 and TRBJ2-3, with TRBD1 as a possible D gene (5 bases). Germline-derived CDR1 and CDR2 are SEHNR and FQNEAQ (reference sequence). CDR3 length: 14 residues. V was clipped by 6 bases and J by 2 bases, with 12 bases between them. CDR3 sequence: CASSRRGPTDTQYF. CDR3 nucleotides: TGTGCCAGCAGTCGTAGGGGTCCCACAGATACGCAGTATTTT.

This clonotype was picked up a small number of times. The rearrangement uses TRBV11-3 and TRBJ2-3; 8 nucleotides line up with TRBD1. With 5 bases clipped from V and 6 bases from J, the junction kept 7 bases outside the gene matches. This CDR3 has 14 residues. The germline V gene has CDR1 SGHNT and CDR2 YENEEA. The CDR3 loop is CASSQDRESDTQYF. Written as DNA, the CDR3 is TGTGCCAGCAGCCAGGACAGGGAATCCGATACGCAGTATTTT.

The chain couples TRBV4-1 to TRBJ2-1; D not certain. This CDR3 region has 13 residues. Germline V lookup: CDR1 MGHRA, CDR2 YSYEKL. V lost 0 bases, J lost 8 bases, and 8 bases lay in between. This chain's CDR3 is CASSQEPRYEQFF. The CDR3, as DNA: TGCGCCAGCAGCCAAGAACCCAGATATGAGCAGTTCTTC.

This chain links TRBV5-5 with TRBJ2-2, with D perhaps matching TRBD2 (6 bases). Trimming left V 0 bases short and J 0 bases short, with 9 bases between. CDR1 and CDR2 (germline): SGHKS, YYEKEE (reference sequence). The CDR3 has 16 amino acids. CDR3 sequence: CASSLEGGANTGELFF. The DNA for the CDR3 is TGTGCCAGCAGCTTGGAGGGCGGGGCGAACACCGGGGAGCTGTTTTTT.

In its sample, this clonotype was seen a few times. CDR3 loop: CASSSRRQGTGNEQFF. In nucleotides, the CDR3 is TGTGCCAGCAGCTCCCGTCGTCAGGGAACTGGGAATGAGCAGTTCTTC. The chain couples TRBV7-6 to TRBJ2-1; a possible D gene is TRBD1 (5 bases). Germline V gene lookup returns CDR1 SGHVS and CDR2 FNYEAQ. The V and J ends lost 4 bases and 7 bases respectively, with 20 bases between them. The CDR3 is 16 amino acids.

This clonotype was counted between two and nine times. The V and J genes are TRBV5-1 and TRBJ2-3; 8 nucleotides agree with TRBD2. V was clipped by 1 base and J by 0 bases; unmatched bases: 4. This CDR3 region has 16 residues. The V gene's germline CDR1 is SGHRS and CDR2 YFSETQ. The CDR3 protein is CASSLWIAGSTDTQYF. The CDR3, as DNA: TGCGCCAGCAGCTTGTGGATAGCGGGGAGCACAGATACGCAGTATTTT.

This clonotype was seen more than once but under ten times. In nucleotides, the CDR3 is TGTGCCAGCAGCGGGAACCTGAACACTGAAGCTTTCTTT. It yields the protein CASSGNLNTEAFF. The chain is built from TRBV7-9 and TRBJ1-1; D unclear. Trimming removed 5 bases at V and 0 bases at J, with 7 bases between. The CDR3 is 13 amino acids. CDR1 is SEHNR, CDR2 FQNEAQ, per germline (reference sequence).

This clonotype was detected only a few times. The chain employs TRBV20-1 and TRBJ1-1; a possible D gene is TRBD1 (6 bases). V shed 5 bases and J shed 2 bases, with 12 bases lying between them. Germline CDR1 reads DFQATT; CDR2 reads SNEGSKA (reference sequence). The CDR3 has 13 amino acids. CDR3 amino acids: CSAHTGSNTEAFF. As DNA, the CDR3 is TGCAGTGCTCACACAGGGTCCAACACTGAAGCTTTCTTT.

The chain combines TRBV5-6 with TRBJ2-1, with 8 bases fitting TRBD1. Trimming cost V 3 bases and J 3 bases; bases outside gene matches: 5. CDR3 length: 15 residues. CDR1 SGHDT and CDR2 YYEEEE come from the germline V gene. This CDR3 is CASSSHRGNYNEQFF. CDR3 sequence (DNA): TGTGCCAGCAGCTCCCACAGGGGGAACTACAATGAGCAGTTCTTC.